This T cell receptor (beta chain) comes out of a study of T-cell memory formation after mild COVID-19. The V gene lost 0 bases and the J gene lost 2 bases, with 7 bases spanning the gap. CDR3 length equals 14 residues. CDR1 is MNHEY, CDR2 SVGAGI, per germline. TCRdb fed the 5' RACE reads into MiXCR, producing one record per CDR3 protein. The sample comprises around 180,000 distinct CDR3 sequences, around 15% of which are singletons, and approximately 2% rests with the top ten. V and J are TRBV6-5 and TRBJ1-2; D remains ambiguous. Sequencing used PBMCs or a T cell subset sorted from them (not recorded which). The source of this sequence is an adult woman who had mild COVID-19 (a few samples of this study predate the infection). Cell type and time point are not known. CDR3 region: CASSYSGGNYGYTF. CDR3 sequence (DNA): TGTGCCAGCAGTTACTCGGGCGGAAACTATGGCTACACCTTC.